This TCR beta chain was recorded in a study of vaccination effects on CD4 cells after COVID-19. The CDR3 has 16 residues. The ends lost 3 bases at V and 8 bases at J; junction bases unmatched: 13. CDR1 and CDR2 (germline): LNHDA, SQIVND (reference sequence). Peptide-pool stimulation followed by sequencing identified expanded antigen-specific CD4+ clonotypes in the ViraFEST assay. Following 10 days of culture, CD4+ T cells were isolated. Nucleocapsid antibody tests were negative, and the vaccine recipients had no prior SARS-CoV-2 infection. Whole-study findings and limits: Clonal contraction was marked in infection- and vaccine-induced clones late after vaccination. Cross-reaction with common cold coronaviruses was seen in only 1 of 255 vaccine-induced clones from healthy vaccinees.

Sequencing used immunoSEQ multiplex PCR; TCRdb keeps in-frame clones, though not all of them. The sample records approximately 87,000 clones, roughly four fifths being singletons. With regard to this clone: Its matching antigen is unknown.

The sample in question was CD4+ T cells from PBMCs cultured with HCoV-229E spike peptides, obtained before COVID-19 vaccination. The chain joins TRBV19 to TRBJ2-4; TRBD1 matches 7 bases. This receptor was obtained from a human donor who received a COVID-19 vaccine. The CDR3: CASSMVGGGPTHIQYF. The CDR3 bases are TGTGCCAGTAGTATGGTAGGGGGCGGACCCACCCACATTCAGTACTTC.